The clone carrying this TCR beta chain was observed a single time. Its antigen is unknown. The entry originates in a study of a mutant IDH1 vaccine in newly diagnosed glioma. Across the whole study: Patients began vaccination 4-6 weeks after radiotherapy alone, or with temozolomide cycles. Weeks 35 and 47 hosted visits V12 and V13, respectively.

The protocol was immunoSEQ multiplex PCR, while the TCRdb copy is restricted to in-frame clones and leaves out a portion. The table records tens of thousands of clones, approximately 82% of them present only once. Whole-study findings and limits: Detectable vaccine-induced immune responses arose in more than 85% of patients.

Time point of the sample: week 47, end of study. One vaccine dose held 300 ug of mutant IDH1 20-mer peptide and came with topical imiquimod. New WHO grade 3 or 4 astrocytomas that were IDH1-mutant and ATRX-lost had been found in donors. Germline V gene data show CDR1 as SGDLS and CDR2 as YYNGEE. CDR3 length: 14 residues. J gave up 6 bases and V 0 bases, and 5 bases lay outside the gene matches. V is TRBV9 and J is TRBJ2-7; 8 bases match TRBD2. The TCR originated in a man aged 18 to 29 with glioma. Some clones in this sample may be carry-over from other donors' samples. This specimen consisted of PBMCs, obtained from a glioma patient whose treatment included an IDH1 peptide vaccine. CDR3 loop: CASSVDGGAREQYF. The CDR3 DNA reads TGTGCCAGCAGCGTAGACGGGGGGGCCCGCGAGCAGTACTTC.